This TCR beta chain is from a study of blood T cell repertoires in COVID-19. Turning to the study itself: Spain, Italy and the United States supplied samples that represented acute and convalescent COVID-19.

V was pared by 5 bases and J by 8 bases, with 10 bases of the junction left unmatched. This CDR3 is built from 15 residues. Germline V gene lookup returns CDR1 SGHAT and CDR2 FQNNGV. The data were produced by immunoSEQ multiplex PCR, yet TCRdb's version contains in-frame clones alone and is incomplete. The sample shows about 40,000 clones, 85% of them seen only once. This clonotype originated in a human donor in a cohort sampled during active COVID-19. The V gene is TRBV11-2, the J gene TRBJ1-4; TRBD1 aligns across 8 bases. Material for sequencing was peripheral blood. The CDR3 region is CASSPQTGVGEKLFF. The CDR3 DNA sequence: TGTGCCAGCAGCCCTCAGACAGGGGTAGGAGAAAAACTGTTTTTT.